This TCR beta chain was recorded in a study of identical twins (dated by TCRdb to the mid-2010s). About the investigation overall: TCR alpha and beta repertoires from monozygotic twins, unrelated adults of various ages and cord blood were deep-sequenced to test whether fetal clonotypes persist. Replicate twin experiments were performed at different times using different library preparation protocols to rule out contamination.

Library prep was done by 5' RACE. Sequencing was carried out with an Illumina HiSeq 2000. Template switching added a universal primer binding site, and the final cDNA carried a unique molecular identifier that allowed TCR cDNA molecules to be counted accurately. Specific primers in the conserved constant-segment region were used to synthesize first-strand cDNA for TCR alpha and beta chains. To control for contamination, each cDNA library was double barcoded with a SMART-Mk sample barcode plus Illumina barcodes. TruSeq adapter sequences, together with Illumina sample barcodes, were added in two successive PCR steps. The Illumina HiSeq platform was used with custom primers to sequence TCR alpha and beta cDNA libraries. The source study handled its data this way. MiGEC processed the raw reads to extract unique molecular identifiers, while MiXCR was used to determine the CDR3 positions. For each individual, recombination models were inferred using an EM algorithm with the repgenHMM and IGoR tools. Shared clonotype analysis was performed with the tcR package in R, normalizing sharing by the product of cloneset sizes. To study raw recombination free of thymic and clonal selection effects, out-of-frame nonproductive sequences were analyzed. In TCRdb, the public reads were trimmed at Q25 with fastp and aligned with MiXCR, with productive beta chains retained. Every entry covers one CDR3 protein and lists the most common genes and DNA from its rows. The V and J calls were determined by TCRdb, not by the authors. For this sample there are roughly 720,000 distinct CDR3 sequences; 15% to 20% appear just once. The ten largest clones add up to roughly 13% of the sample.

Details on this clonotype: Its antigen remains undetermined. No qualities accompany the bases; no much larger clone lies one base away.

The research as a whole found: Because the same donors could not be followed over many years, the conclusions depended on cross-sectional statistical analysis. Compared with coincidental sharing between unrelated individuals, out-of-frame TCR alpha sequences shared between twins showed an excess of sequences with low generation probability. Invariant T cells such as MAIT and iNKT could partly confound zero-insertion analyses, although diverse VJ usage argued against such confounding for most clonotypes. Recombination models systematically underestimated out-of-frame TCR alpha sharing in monozygotic twins but agreed with sharing between unrelated individuals. Fewer insertions were carried by abundant cord blood beta clonotypes; a weaker similar trend was observed in young adult naive repertoires, while no such trend was observed in memory repertoires. The excess sharing between twins in beta out-of-frame sequences was weaker because fewer shared sequences reduced the signal-to-noise ratio.

Only healthy Caucasian donors were included. The twin cohort comprised three pairs of female monozygotic twins, all aged roughly 18 to 29 years. The RNA used for TCR libraries was isolated from peripheral blood mononuclear cells. This sample was shared with a second study, whose subject was T cells expressing NK-cell markers. As that second paper reports: In sorted CD3+CD56+NKG2C+, CD3+CD56+NKG2C- and CD3+CD56-NKG2C+ T-cell subsets from 8 or 9 donors, TCR beta-chain repertoires were profiled. Among the eight sequenced donors, seven were HCMV-seropositive and one was HCMV-seronegative. In several experiments an anti-gammadeltaTCR antibody was added to restrict sorting to alphabetaTCR-expressing T cells. In six or seven donors, the dominant CD3+CD56+NKG2C+ clonotypes ranked among the top 10 CD8+ clonotypes, making up about 1.0-8% of CD8+ T cells. Those dominant clonotypes were again the most abundant among CD3+CD56-NKG2C+ cells in several donors, at about 28.3-60.1%. Whether the expanded NKG2C-expressing T cell clones were specific for HCMV antigens was left unclear. All eight donors whose samples were sequenced were randomly selected healthy volunteers, three of them men and five women. HCMV serostatus was determined by detecting HCMV-specific IgG in serum with a commercial ELISA kit. For more than five donors, bulk peripheral blood T-cell repertoires were additionally sequenced from unsorted PBMC. MIGEC was used to demultiplex reads and group reads by UMI, and MiTCR was used to assemble and quantify clonotypes. Only TCR cDNA sequences supported by at least two reads were kept to exclude erroneous sequences. The tcR package was used for downstream repertoire analysis, and clonotypes were matched across fractions by CDR3 nucleotide sequence plus V segment. VDJmatch was used to annotate antigen specificity against VDJdb, with one amino acid substitution in CDR3 allowed.

The source is a woman younger than 30 in good health. The sequenced material came from PBMCs.

The DNA reads as follows: TGTGCCAGCAGTCCGGGACCCCAGGGGGGTGAAAAACTGTTTTTT. This yields the protein CASSPGPQGGEKLFF. The chain was built from TRBV12-3 or TRBV12-4 and TRBJ1-4, with TRBD1 matching 7 junction bases. Trimming leaves V shorter by 5 bases and J shorter by 7 bases, with the junction holding 10 bases beyond the gene matches. The CDR3 holds 15 amino acids from the cysteine to the phenylalanine. CDR3 DNA is the only sequence kept; it has 45 bases, read in frame from the first base.